The source of this TCR beta chain is a study of Tregs in tolerant kidney transplant recipients. This clone was counted a single time. The antigen remains undetermined. Germline V gene sequence: CDR1 SGHRS, CDR2 YFSETQ. This CDR3 spans 14 amino acids. Germline trimming cut 2 bases from V and 4 bases from J; bases unmatched to any gene: 3. Assay used: immunoSEQ multiplex PCR; TCRdb lists only in-frame clones, some missing. This table holds some 66,000 clones, around nine tenths found once. Study-wide results and limits: Biological reproducibility was not directly addressed in this study. Findings come from small patient numbers and require larger validation.

The source of this sequence is a human donor who received a combined kidney and bone marrow transplant. This chain links TRBV5-1 with TRBJ2-3; 8 bases are shared with TRBD1. Material: CD8+ T cells from blood, obtained before the transplant. CDR3 residues: CASSLETGADTQYF. The CDR3 DNA sequence: TGCGCCAGCAGCTTAGAGACAGGGGCAGATACGCAGTATTTT.